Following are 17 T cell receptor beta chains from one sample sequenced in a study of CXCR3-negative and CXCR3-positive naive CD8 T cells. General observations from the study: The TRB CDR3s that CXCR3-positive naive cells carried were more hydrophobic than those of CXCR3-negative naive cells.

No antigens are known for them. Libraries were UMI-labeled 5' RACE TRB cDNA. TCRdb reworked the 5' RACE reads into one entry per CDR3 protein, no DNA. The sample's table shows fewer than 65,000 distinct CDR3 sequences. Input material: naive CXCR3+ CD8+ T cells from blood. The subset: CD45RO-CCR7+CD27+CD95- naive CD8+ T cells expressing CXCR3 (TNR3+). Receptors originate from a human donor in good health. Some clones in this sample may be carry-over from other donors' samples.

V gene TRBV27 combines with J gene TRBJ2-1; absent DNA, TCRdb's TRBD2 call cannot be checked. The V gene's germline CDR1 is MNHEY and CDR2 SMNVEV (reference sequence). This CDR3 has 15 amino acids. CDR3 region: CASRAGTSRLNEQFF.

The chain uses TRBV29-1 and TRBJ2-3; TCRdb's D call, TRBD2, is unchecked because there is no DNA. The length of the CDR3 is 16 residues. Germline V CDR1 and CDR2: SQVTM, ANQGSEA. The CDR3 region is CSVAGTSGASTDTQYF.

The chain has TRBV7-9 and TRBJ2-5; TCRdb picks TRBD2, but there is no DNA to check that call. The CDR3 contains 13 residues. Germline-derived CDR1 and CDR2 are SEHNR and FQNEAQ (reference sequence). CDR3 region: CASSSTSEETQYF.

The CDR3 protein is CASSQDGLAGQETQYF. The chain combines TRBV4-1 with TRBJ2-5; the D call from TCRdb, TRBD2, cannot be confirmed without DNA. From germline, CDR1 is MGHRA and CDR2 YSYEKL. This CDR3 is built from 16 residues.

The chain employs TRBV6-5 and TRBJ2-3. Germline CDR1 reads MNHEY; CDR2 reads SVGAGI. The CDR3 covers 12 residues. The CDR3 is CASSDLLDTQYF.

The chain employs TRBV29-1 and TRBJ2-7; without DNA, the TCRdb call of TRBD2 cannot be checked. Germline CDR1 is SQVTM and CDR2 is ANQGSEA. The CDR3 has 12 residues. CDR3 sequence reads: CSVGLAGNEQYF.

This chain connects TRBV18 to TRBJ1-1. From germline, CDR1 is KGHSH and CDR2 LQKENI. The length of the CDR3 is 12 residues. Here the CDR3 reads CASSPPGTEAFF.

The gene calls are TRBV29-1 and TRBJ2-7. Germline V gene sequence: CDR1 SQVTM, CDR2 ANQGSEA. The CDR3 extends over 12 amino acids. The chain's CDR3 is CSVAVDDYEQYF.

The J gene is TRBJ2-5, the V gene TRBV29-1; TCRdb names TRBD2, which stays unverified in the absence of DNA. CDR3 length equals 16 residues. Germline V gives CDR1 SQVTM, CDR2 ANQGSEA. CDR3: CSVVGSLAGGSETQYF.

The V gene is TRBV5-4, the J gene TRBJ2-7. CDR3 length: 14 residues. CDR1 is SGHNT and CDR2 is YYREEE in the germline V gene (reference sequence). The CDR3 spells CASSLDGGSYEQYF.

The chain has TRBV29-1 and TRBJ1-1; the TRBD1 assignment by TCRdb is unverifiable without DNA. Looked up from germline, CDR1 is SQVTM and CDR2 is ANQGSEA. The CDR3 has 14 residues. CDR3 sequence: CSVDRDGYGTEAFF.

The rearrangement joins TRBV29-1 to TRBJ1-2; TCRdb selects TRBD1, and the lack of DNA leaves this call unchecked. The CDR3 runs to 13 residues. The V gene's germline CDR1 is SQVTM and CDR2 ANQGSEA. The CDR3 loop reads CSVVAGGTYGYTF.

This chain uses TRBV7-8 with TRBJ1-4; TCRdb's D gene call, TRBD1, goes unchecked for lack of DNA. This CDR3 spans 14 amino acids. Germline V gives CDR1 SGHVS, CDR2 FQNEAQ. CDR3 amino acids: CASSSGTVNEKLFF.

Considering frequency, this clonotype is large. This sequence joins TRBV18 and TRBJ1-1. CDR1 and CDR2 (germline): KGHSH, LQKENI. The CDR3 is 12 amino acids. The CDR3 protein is CASSPSEAEAFF. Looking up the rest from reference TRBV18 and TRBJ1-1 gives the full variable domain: NAGVMQNPRHLVRRRGQEARLRCSPMKGHSHVYWYRQLPEEGLKFMVYLQKENIIDESGMPKERFSAEFPKEGPSILRIQQVVRGDSAAYFCASSPSEAEAFFGQGTRLTVV.

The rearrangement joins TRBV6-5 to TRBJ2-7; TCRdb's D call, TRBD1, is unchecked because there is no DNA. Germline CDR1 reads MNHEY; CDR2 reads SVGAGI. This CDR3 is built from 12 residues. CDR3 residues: CASRGTVNEQYF.

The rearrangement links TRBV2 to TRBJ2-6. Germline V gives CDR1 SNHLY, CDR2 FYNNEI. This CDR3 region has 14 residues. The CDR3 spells CASERAFGANVLTF.

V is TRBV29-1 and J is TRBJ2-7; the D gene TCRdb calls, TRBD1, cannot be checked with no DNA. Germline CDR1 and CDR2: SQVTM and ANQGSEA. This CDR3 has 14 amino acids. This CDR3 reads CSVEIGTGGYEQYF.